This T cell receptor beta chain stems from a study of CD8+CD57+ T cells in acquired aplastic anemia. Study-level background: Healthy CD8+ samples averaged around 10 million reads. Overall study findings and caveats: A set of some 28 CD8+ CDR3 sequences was shared between patients and controls, and these sequences appeared highly expressed in patients.

Trimming pared 1 base from V and 1 base from J, leaving 5 bases between. Per the germline V gene, CDR1 is LNHDA and CDR2 is SQIVND (reference sequence). The CDR3 has 15 amino acids. This clonotype came up once. Antigen unknown. Genomic DNA templated the TCR beta VDJ and CDR3 profiling. Each CDR3 protein is one row after TCRdb ran MiXCR on the reads. The sample carries roughly 86,000 distinct CDR3 sequences, roughly half recorded once. The chain couples TRBV19 to TRBJ2-6; D not resolved. The sample consisted of sorted CD4+, CD8+, or CD8+CD57+ T cells (not recorded which) from PBMCs. The source of this sequence is a human donor in good health, serving as a control. CDR3 nucleotides: TGTGCCAGTAGTATAGCCGGGTCTGGGGCCAACGTCCTGACTTTC. Amino acid sequence: CASSIAGSGANVLTF.